This T cell receptor (beta chain) was observed in a study of T cells in Graves' hyperthyroidism and ophthalmopathy. Study results and limitations: Blood also showed most of the thyroid clonotypes that were expanded above 0.001.

About this clonotype: Antigen: not known.

Patients having uncontrolled infection, another autoimmune disease, pregnancy or lactation were not included. The authors took PBMCs from 10 ml fresh peripheral blood. The V and J ends lost 0 bases and 6 bases respectively, with 17 bases between them. Germline V gives CDR1 SGHRS, CDR2 YFSETQ. The CDR3 is 16 amino acids. Amplification of TCR beta CDR3 regions was performed using RNA transcripts as template. Using the HTBI primer set, a first-round RT-PCR was run on the TCR CDR3. MiXCR, applied by TCRdb to the multiplex PCR reads, yields one record per CDR3 protein. The sample records over 300,000 distinct CDR3 sequences, approximately 13% being singletons.

This receptor was obtained from a woman aged 40-49 years with Graves' ophthalmopathy. This chain connects TRBV5-1 to TRBJ2-3; D might be TRBD2 (6 bases). Material for sequencing was blood. The CDR3 protein is CASSLAEWGDGDTQYF. CDR3 in DNA: TGCGCCAGCAGCTTGGCCGAGTGGGGGGATGGCGATACGCAGTATTTT.